The 21 T cell receptor beta chains below were found in one sample sequenced in a study of T cell changes during pregnancy in multiple sclerosis. Sequencing was performed with immunoSEQ multiplex PCR; in TCRdb, only in-frame clones are kept and a portion is missing. The table lists approximately 68,000 clones, roughly 91% of them singletons, with 0.55% to 0.85% in the top ten. The sample was peripheral blood, taken in the third trimester of pregnancy. The receptors were sampled from a female donor in good health, enrolled as a control in a pregnancy study.

This chain connects TRBV27 to TRBJ1-2, with unresolved D. V was pared by 3 bases and J by 5 bases, with 10 bases between. Germline-derived CDR1 and CDR2 are MNHEY and SMNVEV (reference sequence). The length of the CDR3 is 13 residues. The CDR3 protein is CASSFGGGYGYTF. CDR3 DNA sequence: TGTGCCAGCAGTTTCGGAGGCGGTTATGGCTACACCTTC.

J is TRBJ1-1 and V is TRBV5-1; D unclear. V shed 0 bases and J shed 0 bases, with 9 bases lying between them. This CDR3 contains 15 residues. Germline V gives CDR1 SGHRS, CDR2 YFSETQ. CDR3: CASSLDRSMNTEAFF. CDR3 sequence (DNA): TGCGCCAGCAGCTTGGACCGCAGTATGAACACTGAAGCTTTCTTT.

The rearrangement uses TRBV5-1 and TRBJ2-1, with 10 bases that match TRBD1. Germline-derived CDR1 and CDR2 are SGHRS and YFSETQ. J lost 7 bases, V lost 8 bases, and 15 bases had no gene match. This CDR3 has 16 residues. In DNA form, the CDR3 reads TGCGCCAGTTACACCGCGGGACAGGGGCCTTCTAATGAGCAGTTCTTC. Translated: CASYTAGQGPSNEQFF.

The chain combines TRBV4-3 with TRBJ1-5; D uncertain. The germline V gene has CDR1 LGHNA and CDR2 YSLEER. V was pared by 0 bases and J by 7 bases, with 7 bases between. This CDR3 region has 13 residues. The CDR3 sequence is CASSQDREQPQHF. The CDR3 nucleotides read TGCGCCAGCAGCCAAGATCGGGAGCAGCCCCAGCATTTT.

In DNA form, the CDR3 reads TGCGCCAGCAGCTTTGCGGGCCCTAACTATGGCTACACCTTC. Translating it yields CASSFAGPNYGYTF. The chain uses TRBV5-1 and TRBJ1-2; D is ambiguous. Trimming cost V 2 bases and J 0 bases, with 8 bases left between them. The germline CDR1 and CDR2 sequences are SGHRS and YFSETQ. The CDR3 has 14 amino acids.

For this clone: The DNA is left out, because the CDR3 cannot be placed on it with certainty; the CDR3 is given as TCRdb lists it. The chain employs TRBV7-9 and TRBJ2-7; TRBD1 is taken as the D call from the table, unchecked against the DNA. The CDR3 region is 15 residues in length, termini included. Germline V CDR1 and CDR2: SEHNR, FQNEAQ (reference sequence). This CDR3 is CASGVGTGASKVLDF.

The V call is TRBV7-9, the J call TRBJ2-3; D possibly corresponds to TRBD1 (5 bases). The CDR3 consists of 15 residues. The germline gives CDR1 SEHNR, CDR2 FQNEAQ (reference sequence). V was cut by 5 bases and J by 5 bases, with 17 bases left in between. The CDR3 region has the DNA TGTGCCAGCAGCGTTGACAGAACCTCTATAGATACGCAGTATTTT. Translating it yields CASSVDRTSIDTQYF.

The chain has TRBV5-1 and TRBJ1-2; D not certain. Germline V lookup: CDR1 SGHRS, CDR2 YFSETQ. CDR3 length: 15 residues. V dropped 4 bases and J dropped 5 bases, with 18 bases sitting between them. The CDR3 region is CASSSQPESTYGYTF. The CDR3, as DNA: TGCGCCAGCAGCAGCCAGCCGGAGTCCACATATGGCTACACCTTC.

This chain links TRBV2 with TRBJ1-4; a weak D match, TRBD1 (5 bases). Trimming left V 6 bases short and J 4 bases short, with 15 bases between. This CDR3 is built from 15 residues. CDR1 is SNHLY and CDR2 is FYNNEI in the germline V gene. The chain's CDR3 is CASSRDSEHNEKLFF. The CDR3 DNA sequence: TGTGCCAGCAGCCGAGACAGCGAACATAATGAAAAACTGTTTTTT.

V and J are TRBV19 and TRBJ2-2, with D possibly TRBD2 on 7 matching bases. The CDR3 has 17 amino acids. The V end was cut by 1 base, the J end by 1 base, with 13 bases between. Germline CDR1 LNHDA, CDR2 SQIVND (reference sequence). The CDR3 DNA reads as TGTGCCAGTAGTATAGGAGGGGGGGCCCGGAACACCGGGGAGCTGTTTTTT. It is translated as CASSIGGGARNTGELFF.

V and J are TRBV5-5 and TRBJ1-5; D may be TRBD1 (5 bases). Germline CDR1 SGHKS, CDR2 YYEKEE (reference sequence). Trimming removed 0 bases from V and 7 bases from J, with 11 bases in between. This CDR3 region has 14 residues. The CDR3 region is CASSLARERQPQHF. CDR3 bases: TGTGCCAGCAGCTTGGCCAGGGAAAGGCAGCCCCAGCATTTT.

The chain has TRBV13 and TRBJ2-7; 7 nucleotides align to TRBD2. The CDR3 has 12 residues. After removal of 6 bases from V and 2 bases from J, the junction contained 1 base not matched to a gene. Germline-derived CDR1 and CDR2 are PRHDT and FYEKMQ (reference sequence). As DNA, the CDR3 is TGTGCCAGCAGGGGAGGGGCCTACGAGCAGTACTTC. Its protein is CASRGGAYEQYF. Full variable domain (rest looked up from reference TRBV13 and TRBJ2-7): AAGVIQSPRHLIKEKRETATLKCYPIPRHDTVYWYQQGPGQDPQFLISFYEKMQSDKGSIPDRFSAQQFSDYHSELNMSSLELGDSALYFCASRGGAYEQYFGPGTRLTVT.

The CDR3 region is CASSSTGNNQPQHF. The DNA of the CDR3 is TGTGCCAGCAGTTCGACGGGAAACAATCAGCCCCAGCATTTT. The chain has TRBV6-5 and TRBJ1-5; D is ambiguous. Germline lookup yields CDR1 MNHEY and CDR2 SVGAGI. The CDR3 has 14 residues. V lost 4 bases and J lost 3, with 10 bases in between.

The rearrangement links TRBV5-3 to TRBJ2-1; possible D gene TRBD2, 5 bases. TRBV5-3 is annotated as an ORF whose role is uncertain. This CDR3 contains 10 residues. V gave up 9 bases and J gave up 10 bases, with 11 bases separating them. The CDR3 DNA reads TGTGCCAATCCGCTAGCCGAGCAGTTCTTC. Translating gives CANPLAEQFF.

The genes are TRBV10-3 and TRBJ2-7, with D perhaps TRBD1 (6 bases). Germline assignment: CDR1 ENHRY and CDR2 SYGVKD. The CDR3 is made up of 14 amino acids. Trimming shortened V by 6 bases and J by 0 bases, and 12 bases separated the two germline ends. CDR3 sequence (DNA): TGTGCCATCAGGGACAGTTCCACCTCCTACGAGCAGTACTTC. Protein sequence: CAIRDSSTSYEQYF.

V gene TRBV5-6 combines with J gene TRBJ1-1, with 9 bases fitting TRBD1. Germline lookup yields CDR1 SGHDT and CDR2 YYEEEE. This CDR3 is built from 15 residues. V lost 4 bases and J lost 3; bases outside the gene matches: 7. DNA of the CDR3: TGTGCCAGCAGCCCAGGACAGGGGAGGTACACTGAAGCTTTCTTT. This gives the protein CASSPGQGRYTEAFF.

The rearrangement joins TRBV18 to TRBJ1-5; no firm D call. The CDR3 is 14 amino acids. With 6 bases removed from V and 3 bases from J, the gap between germline ends came to 12 bases. The germline V gene encodes CDR1 KGHSH and CDR2 LQKENI. The CDR3 region is CASSIQVNNQPQHF. In DNA, the CDR3 is TGTGCCAGCTCGATTCAGGTAAACAATCAGCCCCAGCATTTT.

The V gene is TRBV5-1, the J gene TRBJ1-1, with a possible D match to TRBD1 (5 bases). This CDR3 is 18 amino acids long. V dropped 0 bases and J dropped 5 bases, with 23 bases sitting between them. The germline V gene encodes CDR1 SGHRS and CDR2 YFSETQ. The CDR3 nucleotides are TGCGCCAGCAGCTTGGTTCTAGGCGGGGGTGGGGGGTCGACTGAAGCTTTCTTT. It codes for CASSLVLGGGGGSTEAFF.

This chain uses TRBV7-6 with TRBJ2-3; 12 bases are shared with TRBD2. CDR3 length: 18 residues. V shed 2 bases, J shed 4 bases, and the junction held 10 bases outside the gene matches. Germline CDR1 reads SGHVS; CDR2 reads FNYEAQ. The CDR3 loop reads CASSLNLASGRAPDTQYF. In DNA form, the CDR3 reads TGTGCCAGCAGCTTAAACCTGGCTAGCGGGAGGGCCCCAGATACGCAGTATTTT.

The V and J genes are TRBV5-6 and TRBJ1-6; 7 positions match TRBD1. The CDR3 has 14 residues. V gave up 0 bases and J gave up 7 bases; unmatched junction bases: 1. The germline V gene encodes CDR1 SGHDT and CDR2 YYEEEE. The CDR3 DNA reads TGTGCCAGCAGCTTGGACAGGGGAAATTCACCCCTCCACTTT. Translating gives CASSLDRGNSPLHF.

The chain has TRBV10-3 and TRBJ1-5, with D hard to call. Germline loops: CDR1 ENHRY, CDR2 SYGVKD. Trimming shortened V by 4 bases and J by 0 bases, and 13 bases separated the two germline ends. The CDR3 runs to 16 residues. The CDR3 region is CAISAGRVASNQPQHF. The CDR3 region has the DNA TGTGCCATCAGTGCCGGTCGGGTAGCTAGCAATCAGCCCCAGCATTTT.